The present TCR beta chain was sequenced within a study of vaccination effects on CD4 cells after COVID-19. The J segment lost 3 bases and the V segment lost 6 bases, leaving 11 bases of the junction unmatched. Per germline, CDR1 SQVTM and CDR2 ANQGSEA. The CDR3 extends over 16 amino acids. Clones were read by immunoSEQ multiplex PCR, and TCRdb kept only the in-frame ones, dropping some. The sample has some 69,000 clones, over 65% seen once. Following a roughly ten-day culture, CD4+ T cells were purified. It was two doses of either the BNT162b2 or mRNA-1273 vaccine that participants received. At days 3 and 7, half of the medium was exchanged for IL-2 medium. Notes on this clone: Its antigen is as yet unknown.

Overall study results and limits: Infection- and vaccine-induced clones contracted markedly late after vaccination. Cross-reactivity with common cold coronaviruses was shown by only 1 of 255 vaccine-induced clones in healthy vaccinees.

The chain links TRBV29-1 to TRBJ1-2, with 12 bases aligning to TRBD1. The sequencing used CD4+ T cells from PBMCs cultured without peptide, collected after COVID-19 vaccination. The sequence came from a human donor who received a COVID-19 vaccine. CDR3 DNA sequence: TGCAGCGTCCGGGGGACAGGGGGCGCGAGAGACTATGGCTACACCTTC. It specifies CSVRGTGGARDYGYTF. The full variable domain, in which reference TRBV29-1 and TRBJ1-2 provide the parts outside the CDR3, is SAVISQKPSRDICQRGTSLTIQCQVDSQVTMMFWYRQQPGQSLTLIATANQGSEATYESGFVIDKFPISRPNLTFSTLTVSNMSPEDSSIYLCSVRGTGGARDYGYTFGSGTRLTVV.